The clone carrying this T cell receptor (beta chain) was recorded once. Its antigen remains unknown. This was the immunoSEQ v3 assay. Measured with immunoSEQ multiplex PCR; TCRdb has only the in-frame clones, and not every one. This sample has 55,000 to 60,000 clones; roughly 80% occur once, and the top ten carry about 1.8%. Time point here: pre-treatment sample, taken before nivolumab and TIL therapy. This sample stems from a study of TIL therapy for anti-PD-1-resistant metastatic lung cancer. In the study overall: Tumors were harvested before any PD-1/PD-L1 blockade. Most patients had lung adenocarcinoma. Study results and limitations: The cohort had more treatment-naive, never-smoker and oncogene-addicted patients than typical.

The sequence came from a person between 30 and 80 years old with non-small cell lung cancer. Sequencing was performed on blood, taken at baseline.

CDR3 region: CSVMSSYNEQFF. DNA of the CDR3: TGCAGCGTTATGAGCTCCTACAATGAGCAGTTCTTC. The chain employs TRBV29-1 and TRBJ2-1; D remains unclear. V was cut by 5 bases and J by 0 bases, with 5 bases left in between. The germline V gene encodes CDR1 SQVTM and CDR2 ANQGSEA. The CDR3 extends over 12 amino acids.